These 27 T cell receptor beta chains were all obtained from the same sample, sequenced in a study of cytomegalovirus exposure and HLA in healthy donors. The PCR employed 60 Vbeta primers together with 13 Jbeta primers. TCRdb keeps only in-frame clones here, not all; method: immunoSEQ multiplex PCR. In all, the sample yields around 44,000 clones. Input material: PBMCs. All receptors derive from a male donor in good health and CMV-seropositive.

The chain's CDR3 is CATGKGEATTGELFF. The CDR3 nucleotides are TGTGCCACCGGGAAGGGGGAAGCGACTACCGGGGAGCTGTTTTTT. The J gene is TRBJ2-2, the V gene TRBV10-3, with a possible D match to TRBD1 (6 bases). The CDR3 is 15 residues long. CDR1 ENHRY and CDR2 SYGVKD come from the germline V gene. Between the trimmed V and J ends, which lost 10 bases and 5 bases, there was a span of 20 bases.

This rearrangement joins TRBV28 to TRBJ1-5, with D possibly matching TRBD1 (6 bases). CDR1 and CDR2 from the germline V gene are MDHEN and SYDVKM. The CDR3 is 14 residues long. Trimming took 5 bases from V and 3 from J, leaving 11 bases between them. The CDR3 protein is CASSIGTINQPQHF. The CDR3 coding sequence is TGTGCCAGCAGTATTGGGACAATCAATCAGCCCCAGCATTTT.

This rearrangement joins TRBV27 to TRBJ2-5, with D possibly matching TRBD2 (5 bases). The CDR3 contains 16 residues. The germline V gene encodes CDR1 MNHEY and CDR2 SMNVEV (reference sequence). The V gene lost 2 bases and the J gene lost 5 bases, with 18 bases spanning the gap. The CDR3 loop reads CASSLSRATGVETQYF. The CDR3 region has the DNA TGTGCCAGCAGTTTAAGTAGGGCCACCGGGGTGGAGACCCAGTACTTC.

The chain couples TRBV19 to TRBJ1-5, with D possibly being TRBD1 (5 bases). V lost 7 bases and J lost 6, with 16 bases in between. Per the germline V gene, CDR1 is LNHDA and CDR2 is SQIVND (reference sequence). The CDR3 has 14 amino acids. CDR3 in DNA: TGTGCCAGTACGGAAGGGGCGGGGGTTCAGCCCCAGCATTTT. It translates to CASTEGAGVQPQHF.

This chain joins TRBV19 and TRBJ2-2, with D perhaps matching TRBD1 (5 bases). The ends were cut back, 3 bases at V and 6 bases at J, with 8 bases in the middle. Per germline, CDR1 LNHDA and CDR2 SQIVND (reference sequence). This CDR3 has 13 amino acids. The CDR3 coding sequence is TGTGCCAGTAGTATCAGGGTCTCCGGGGAGCTGTTTTTT. Translated, it gives CASSIRVSGELFF.

V is TRBV27 and J is TRBJ1-5; 7 bases match TRBD1. The ends lost 5 bases at V and 5 bases at J; junction bases unmatched: 6. The germline V gene encodes CDR1 MNHEY and CDR2 SMNVEV (reference sequence). CDR3 size: 14 residues. The CDR3 region is CASSPGTEYQPQHF. CDR3 nucleotide sequence: TGTGCCAGCAGTCCCGGGACAGAGTATCAGCCCCAGCATTTT.

The V call is TRBV6-5, the J call TRBJ2-5; TRBD1 agrees at 8 bases. This CDR3 comprises 13 residues. Germline V gives CDR1 MNHEY, CDR2 SVGAGI. The V and J ends lost 4 bases and 11 bases, in that order; junction bases with no gene match: 9. The CDR3 nucleotides are TGTGCCAGCAGTTCCCCGGACAGGGCCCAGCAGTACTTC. Its protein product is CASSSPDRAQQYF.

V is TRBV18 and J is TRBJ1-2; TRBD1 aligns across 11 bases. This CDR3 has 17 amino acids. CDR1 and CDR2 (germline): KGHSH, LQKENI. V trimming: 5 bases; J trimming: 4 bases; junction bases outside the gene matches: 12. Here the CDR3 reads CASSSDRGRGGPYGYTF. As DNA, the CDR3 is TGTGCCAGCTCATCGGACAGGGGGCGCGGGGGACCCTATGGCTACACCTTC.

The chain carries TRBV5-6 and TRBJ2-7; D perhaps matches TRBD1 (5 bases). Trimming stripped 4 bases from V and 3 bases from J, with 11 bases between. Per the germline V gene, CDR1 is SGHDT and CDR2 is YYEEEE. The CDR3 is 13 amino acids. The DNA of the CDR3 is TGTGCCAGCAGCCAAGACAGATTCTACGAGCAGTACTTC. Translating it yields CASSQDRFYEQYF.

The V gene is TRBV6-5, the J gene TRBJ1-5; 7 positions match TRBD1. The CDR3 runs 16 residues. Germline values: CDR1 MNHEY, CDR2 SVGAGI. Trimming removed 0 bases from V and 2 bases from J; junction bases left unmatched: 4. CDR3 in DNA: TGTGCCAGCAGTTACTCCAGGGACAGCGGCAATCAGCCCCAGCATTTT. This encodes CASSYSRDSGNQPQHF.

V gene TRBV7-3 combines with J gene TRBJ2-3, with 8 bases identical to TRBD2. The CDR3 loop spans 15 amino acids. CDR1 is SGHTA and CDR2 is FQGTGA in the germline V gene. V was pared by 3 bases and J by 5 bases, with 7 bases of the junction left unmatched. Here the CDR3 reads CASSLNGGAVDTQYF. In nucleotides, the CDR3 is TGTGCCAGCAGCTTGAACGGGGGGGCCGTAGATACGCAGTATTTT. The full variable domain, rest sourced from reference TRBV7-3 and TRBJ2-3, is GAGVSQTPSNKVTEKGKYVELRCDPISGHTALYWYRQSLGQGPEFLIYFQGTGAADDSGLPNDRFFAVRPEGSVSTLKIQRTERGDSAVYLCASSLNGGAVDTQYFGPGTRLTVL.

V and J are TRBV2 and TRBJ1-3; D ambiguous. The CDR3 runs 14 residues. CDR1 is SNHLY and CDR2 is FYNNEI in the germline V gene. V lost 9 bases and J 0 bases, leaving 12 bases between the germline ends. The CDR3 region has the DNA TGTGCCAGTACTAGCCCCAGCTCTGGAAACACCATATATTTT. This encodes CASTSPSSGNTIYF.

This chain joins TRBV19 and TRBJ2-5, with 13 bases identical to TRBD2. The germline CDR1 and CDR2 sequences are LNHDA and SQIVND (reference sequence). The CDR3 is 16 amino acids. Trimming cost V 3 bases and J 2 bases; bases outside gene matches: 3. The CDR3 DNA follows: TGTGCCAGTAGTATGGTGACTAGCGGGGGGCAAGAGACCCAGTACTTC. Protein sequence: CASSMVTSGGQETQYF. Full variable domain (outside the CDR3, taken from reference TRBV19 and TRBJ2-5): DGGITQSPKYLFRKEGQNVTLSCEQNLNHDAMYWYRQDPGQGLRLIYYSQIVNDFQKGDIAEGYSVSREKKESFPLTVTSAQKNPTAFYLCASSMVTSGGQETQYFGPGTRLLVL.

V usage is TRBV28 and J usage is TRBJ2-3; 8 bases agree with TRBD2. The CDR3 is 14 residues long. In germline, CDR1 is MDHEN, CDR2 SYDVKM. The junction had 1 base not matched to a gene; V was cut back by 5 bases and J by 0 bases. This chain's CDR3 is CASSVAGSTDTQYF. The CDR3, as DNA: TGTGCCAGCAGTGTAGCGGGGAGCACAGATACGCAGTATTTT.

The chain is built from TRBV4-1 and TRBJ1-6, with a weak D call TRBD1 (5 bases). Germline CDR1 reads MGHRA; CDR2 reads YSYEKL. The CDR3 consists of 17 residues. Trimming took 0 bases from V and 9 from J, leaving 18 bases between them. In DNA, the CDR3 is TGCGCCAGCAGCCAAGATCCTGCAGCCACAAGGGGTTCACCCCTCCACTTT. Protein: CASSQDPAATRGSPLHF.

This chain links TRBV7-2 with TRBJ2-7; 11 nucleotides align to TRBD2. Germline V lookup: CDR1 SGHTA, CDR2 FQGNSA. This CDR3 spans 15 amino acids. V lost 5 bases and J lost 5; bases outside the gene matches: 8. CDR3 DNA: TGTGCCAGCAGCCCAACCGGGACTAGCGGTGACGAGCAGTACTTC. It yields the protein CASSPTGTSGDEQYF.

The chain couples TRBV4-3 to TRBJ2-5; the match to TRBD1 covers 8 bases. CDR1 and CDR2 from the germline V gene are LGHNA and YSLEER. Unmatched junction bases numbered 1, after V lost 1 base and J lost 0 bases. CDR3 size: 15 residues. CDR3 DNA: TGCGCCAGCAGCCAAGGACAGGGGTACCAAGAGACCCAGTACTTC. It specifies CASSQGQGYQETQYF.

The rearrangement uses TRBV28 and TRBJ2-7, with D uncertain. Germline V gives CDR1 MDHEN, CDR2 SYDVKM. The CDR3 consists of 11 residues. V was shortened by 2 bases and J by 6 bases, with 5 bases between the two germline ends. In DNA, the CDR3 is TGTGCCAGCAGTTTAACTCGCGAGCAGTACTTC. Translating gives CASSLTREQYF.

The chain couples TRBV6-1 to TRBJ1-4, with D possibly TRBD1 on 6 matching bases. V lost 10 bases and J 8 bases, leaving 17 bases between the germline ends. The CDR3 runs 13 residues. Germline assignment: CDR1 MNHNS and CDR2 SASEGT. The CDR3 nucleotides read TGTGCCACCGAAGACAGGTTGGAGGAAAAACTGTTTTTT. Protein: CATEDRLEEKLFF.

V is TRBV7-2 and J is TRBJ1-2; 9 nucleotides match TRBD1. J was trimmed by 5 bases and V by 5 bases; bases with no gene match: 9. The V gene's germline CDR1 is SGHTA and CDR2 FQGNSA. CDR3 length equals 15 residues. The CDR3: CASSPGQGPAYGYTF. CDR3 nucleotide sequence: TGTGCCAGCAGCCCGGGACAGGGACCGGCGTATGGCTACACCTTC. Complete variable domain (other parts from reference TRBV7-2 and TRBJ1-2): GAGVSQSPSNKVTEKGKDVELRCDPISGHTALYWYRQSLGQGLEFLIYFQGNSAPDKSGLPSDRFSAERTGGSVSTLTIQRTQQEDSAVYLCASSPGQGPAYGYTFGSGTRLTVV.

The gene calls are TRBV2 and TRBJ2-5; 8 bases line up with TRBD2. V was clipped by 9 bases and J by 5 bases; unmatched bases: 5. This CDR3 is 12 amino acids long. Germline V lookup: CDR1 SNHLY, CDR2 FYNNEI. CDR3 region: CARKSGGETQYF. The CDR3 DNA sequence: TGTGCCAGAAAGAGCGGGGGCGAGACCCAGTACTTC.

This chain links TRBV30 with TRBJ2-7; D not resolved. Trimming pared 0 bases from V and 0 bases from J, leaving 15 bases between. The germline V gene encodes CDR1 GTSNPN and CDR2 SVGIG (reference sequence). The CDR3 runs to 16 residues. The CDR3 coding sequence is TGTGCCTGGAGTGTAATGTTTTCAGGATTCTCCTACGAGCAGTACTTC. This gives the protein CAWSVMFSGFSYEQYF.

This chain links TRBV11-3 with TRBJ2-3, with 8 nucleotides matching TRBD2. The germline V gene encodes CDR1 SGHNT and CDR2 YENEEA. The CDR3 has 16 amino acids. V was pared by 4 bases and J by 4 bases, with 10 bases of the junction left unmatched. Here the CDR3 reads CASSSSGLAGPDTQYF. CDR3 in DNA: TGTGCCAGCAGCTCCTCGGGCCTAGCGGGTCCAGATACGCAGTATTTT.

The chain combines TRBV29-1 with TRBJ1-1; 8 nucleotides align to TRBD1. Losses at the gene ends were 7 bases for V and 0 bases for J; bases not matched to a gene: 1. This CDR3 has 12 residues. CDR1 SQVTM and CDR2 ANQGSEA come from the germline V gene. The CDR3 DNA is TGCAGCGGGGGACAGGTGAACACTGAAGCTTTCTTT. Protein: CSGGQVNTEAFF.

V gene TRBV10-3 combines with J gene TRBJ2-2, with 11 bases lining up with TRBD2. In germline, CDR1 is ENHRY, CDR2 SYGVKD. The CDR3 runs 16 residues. V lost 3 bases to trimming and J lost 7 bases; unmatched junction nucleotides: 7. The CDR3 loop reads CAISELSGGAVGELFF. CDR3 bases: TGTGCCATCAGTGAACTTAGCGGGGGGGCCGTCGGGGAGCTGTTTTTT.

The gene calls are TRBV28 and TRBJ2-3; 8 nucleotides line up with TRBD2. The germline CDR1 and CDR2 sequences are MDHEN and SYDVKM. The CDR3 has 16 residues. Germline trimming cut 7 bases from V and 5 bases from J; bases unmatched to any gene: 14. Written as DNA, the CDR3 is TGTGCCAGCACCCTTGGGGCGGGGGGCCAAAGAGATACGCAGTATTTT. Residues: CASTLGAGGQRDTQYF.

CDR3 sequence reads: CASSLGGLSYEQYF. The DNA of the CDR3 is TGTGCCAGCAGCTTGGGTGGGCTATCCTACGAGCAGTACTTC. V and J are TRBV5-4 and TRBJ2-7; D not certain. CDR1 and CDR2 from the germline V gene are SGHNT and YYREEE (reference sequence). The ends were cut back, 0 bases at V and 1 base at J, with 8 bases in the middle. The CDR3 extends over 14 amino acids.